The clone carrying this T cell receptor (beta chain) was detected only once. This specimen belongs to a study of blood T cell repertoires in COVID-19. Whole-study context: From the United States, Italy and Spain came samples of acute and convalescent COVID-19. T cells, B-cell-depleted T cells, or PBMCs supplied cDNA or gDNA.

Seattle patients were enrolled while actively infected and followed longitudinally. V dropped 2 bases and J dropped 0 bases, with 11 bases sitting between them. The CDR3 consists of 15 residues. Germline lookup yields CDR1 SGHAT and CDR2 FQNNGV. Per the original data handling: Researchers report that nucleated cell counts were estimated from reference gene primer amplification. Data came from immunoSEQ multiplex PCR; TCRdb stores just in-frame clones and leaves some out. V, J and clone size are those of that table, while D and trimming were read from the DNA. Seen here are roughly 150,000 clones, 84% observed once, and the top ten hold under 3.5%.

The specimen was peripheral blood. V gene TRBV11-2 combines with J gene TRBJ2-7, with D hard to call. This receptor was taken from a woman aged 80 or older with COVID-19, enrolled during active disease. CDR3 sequence: CASSLYAGYSYEQYF. The CDR3 nucleotides read TGTGCCAGCAGCTTATACGCCGGGTACTCCTACGAGCAGTACTTC.